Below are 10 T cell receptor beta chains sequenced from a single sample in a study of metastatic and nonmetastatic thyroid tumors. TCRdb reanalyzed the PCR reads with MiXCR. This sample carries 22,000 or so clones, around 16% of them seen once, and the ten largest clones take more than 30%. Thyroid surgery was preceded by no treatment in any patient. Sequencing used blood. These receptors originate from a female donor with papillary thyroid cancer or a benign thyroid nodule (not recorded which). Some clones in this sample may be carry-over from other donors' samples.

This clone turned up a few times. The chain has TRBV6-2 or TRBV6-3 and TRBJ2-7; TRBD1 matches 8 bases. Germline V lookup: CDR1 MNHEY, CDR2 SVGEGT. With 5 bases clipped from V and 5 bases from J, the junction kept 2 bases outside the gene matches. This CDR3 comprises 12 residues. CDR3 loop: CASSHRGNEQYF. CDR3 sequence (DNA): TGTGCCAGCAGTCACAGGGGGAACGAGCAGTACTTC.

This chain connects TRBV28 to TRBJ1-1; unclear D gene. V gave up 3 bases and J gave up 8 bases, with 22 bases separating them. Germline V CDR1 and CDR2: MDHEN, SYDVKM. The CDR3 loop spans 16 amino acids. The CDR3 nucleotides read TGTGCCAGCAGTTTCCACTCCCCAGAGGGCGTCAAAGAAGCTTTCTTT. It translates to CASSFHSPEGVKEAFF. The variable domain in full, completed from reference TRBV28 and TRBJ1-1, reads DVKVTQSSRYLVKRTGEKVFLECVQDMDHENMFWYRQDPGLGLRLIYFSYDVKMKEKGDIPEGYSVSREKKERFSLILESASTNQTSMYLCASSFHSPEGVKEAFFGQGTRLTVV.

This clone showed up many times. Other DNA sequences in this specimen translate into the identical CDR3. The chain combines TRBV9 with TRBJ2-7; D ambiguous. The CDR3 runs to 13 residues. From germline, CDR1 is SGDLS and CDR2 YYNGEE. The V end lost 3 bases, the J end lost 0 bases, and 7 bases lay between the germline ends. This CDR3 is CASSAPSSYEQYF. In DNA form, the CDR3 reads TGTGCCAGCAGCGCACCCAGCTCCTACGAGCAGTACTTC.

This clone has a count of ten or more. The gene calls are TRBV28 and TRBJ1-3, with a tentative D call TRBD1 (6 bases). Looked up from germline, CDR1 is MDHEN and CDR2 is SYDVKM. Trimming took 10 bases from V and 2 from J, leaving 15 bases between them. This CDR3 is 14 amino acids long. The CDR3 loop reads CAIKQGWPGNTIYF. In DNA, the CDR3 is TGTGCCATAAAACAGGGTTGGCCTGGAAACACCATATATTTT.

CDR3 residues: CSARDSGTGGYYNSPLHF. The CDR3 coding sequence is TGCAGTGCTAGAGATTCCGGGACAGGGGGTTACTATAATTCACCCCTCCACTTT. This chain uses TRBV20-1 with TRBJ1-6; 11 nucleotides align to TRBD1. This CDR3 is 18 amino acids long. Per the germline V gene, CDR1 is DFQATT and CDR2 is SNEGSKA (reference sequence). V was clipped by 0 bases and J by 3 bases; unmatched bases: 7.

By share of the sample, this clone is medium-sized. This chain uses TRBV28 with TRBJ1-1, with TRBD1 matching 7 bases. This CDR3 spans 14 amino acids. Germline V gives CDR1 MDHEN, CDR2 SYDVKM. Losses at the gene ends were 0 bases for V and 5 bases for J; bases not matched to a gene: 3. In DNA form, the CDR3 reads TGTGCCAGCAGTTTATGGCAGGGGGGAACTGAAGCTTTCTTT. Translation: CASSLWQGGTEAFF.

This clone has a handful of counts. The CDR3 bases are TGTGCCAGCAGTGCCCTGTCGGGAGGTGCCTACAATGAGCAGTTCTTC. It translates to CASSALSGGAYNEQFF. The rearrangement joins TRBV6-4 to TRBJ2-1; 7 bases map to TRBD2. The CDR3 is 16 residues long. With V trimmed by 4 bases and J by 2 bases, 8 bases remained unmatched. The germline V gene encodes CDR1 MRHNA and CDR2 SNTAGT.

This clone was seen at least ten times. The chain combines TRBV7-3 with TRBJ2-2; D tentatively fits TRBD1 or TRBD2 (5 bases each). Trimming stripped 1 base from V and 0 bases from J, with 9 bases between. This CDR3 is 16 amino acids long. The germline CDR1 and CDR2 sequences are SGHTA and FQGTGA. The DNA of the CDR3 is TGTGCCAGCAGCTTAATGGGACCACCGAACACCGGGGAGCTGTTTTTT. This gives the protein CASSLMGPPNTGELFF.

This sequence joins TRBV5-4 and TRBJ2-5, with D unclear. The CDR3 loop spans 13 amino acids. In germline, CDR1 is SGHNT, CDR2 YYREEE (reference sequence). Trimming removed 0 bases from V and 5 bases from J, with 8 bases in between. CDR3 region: CASSLGRMETQYF. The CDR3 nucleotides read TGTGCCAGCAGCTTGGGCAGGATGGAGACCCAGTACTTC.

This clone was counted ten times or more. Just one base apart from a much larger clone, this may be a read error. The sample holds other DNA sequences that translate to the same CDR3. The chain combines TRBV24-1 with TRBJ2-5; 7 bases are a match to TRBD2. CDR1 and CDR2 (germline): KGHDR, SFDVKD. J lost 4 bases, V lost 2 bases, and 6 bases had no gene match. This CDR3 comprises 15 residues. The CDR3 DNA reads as TGTGCCACCAGTGATTCCCGGGGGGAGGGAGAGACCCAGTACTTC. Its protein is CATSDSRGEGETQYF.